Below, 18 T cell receptor beta chains from the same sample are listed, as sequenced in a study of CD8 T cells in ankylosing spondylitis. The study's findings and limits: A TCR beta motif of several highly homologous variants appeared characteristic of ankylosing spondylitis blood.

No antigen has been identified for these receptors. TCRdb used MiXCR to reprocess the 5' RACE reads, holding one entry per CDR3 protein. The data show about 500,000 distinct CDR3 sequences, roughly 13% seen once. Sample: blood, either unsorted or a sorted T cell fraction (not recorded which). The receptors derive from a male donor with ankylosing spondylitis.

The table lists this clonotype with a few counts. The J gene is TRBJ2-5, the V gene TRBV20-1; perhaps TRBD2 as D (5 bases). Germline lookup yields CDR1 DFQATT and CDR2 SNEGSKA (reference sequence). The CDR3 spans 14 residues. The V end was cut by 0 bases, the J end by 1 base, with 9 bases between. The chain's CDR3 is CSARDWTGQETQYF. In DNA, the CDR3 is TGCAGTGCTAGAGATTGGACTGGCCAAGAGACCCAGTACTTC.

This clonotype was seen many times. CDR3 in DNA: TGTGCCAGCAGCCGGGCAGGGTTGAACACTGAAGCTTTCTTT. The encoded protein is CASSRAGLNTEAFF. V usage is TRBV3-1 and J usage is TRBJ1-1; tentatively, D is TRBD1 (5 bases). The CDR3 extends over 14 amino acids. Germline-derived CDR1 and CDR2 are LGHDT and YNNKEL (reference sequence). Deletions cut 4 bases from V and 0 bases from J, with 9 bases between.

This clonotype was found a few times. V and J are TRBV29-1 and TRBJ1-1; 9 bases are shared with TRBD1. Germline loops: CDR1 SQVTM, CDR2 ANQGSEA. V was pared by 5 bases and J by 3 bases, with 4 bases of the junction left unmatched. The CDR3 covers 13 residues. The CDR3 nucleotides are TGCAGCGTTCACGACAGGGGGGACACTGAAGCTTTCTTT. It specifies CSVHDRGDTEAFF.

This clonotype was counted at least ten times. The chain is built from TRBV20-1 and TRBJ2-1, with 12 bases that match TRBD2. Trimming at V came to 3 bases and at J to 4 bases, leaving 16 bases not matched to a gene. The CDR3 spans 19 residues. Germline lookup yields CDR1 DFQATT and CDR2 SNEGSKA (reference sequence). CDR3: CSARTLAGGPESQYNEQFF. The CDR3 DNA is TGCAGTGCTAGGACTCTAGCGGGAGGGCCAGAATCACAATACAATGAGCAGTTCTTC.

Many counts were recorded for this clonotype. The CDR3 reads CASSQAGGNSPLHF. The CDR3 coding sequence is TGCGCCAGCAGCCAGGCAGGGGGCAATTCACCCCTCCACTTT. The chain links TRBV4-1 to TRBJ1-6, with TRBD1 identical over 8 bases. The germline V gene has CDR1 MGHRA and CDR2 YSYEKL. V shed 3 bases, J shed 7 bases, and the junction held 2 bases outside the gene matches. The length of the CDR3 is 14 residues.

This clonotype was counted a few times. A clone one base away is much larger, so this may be a read error. The chain carries TRBV11-3 and TRBJ2-7; no reliable D call. Germline V gene data show CDR1 as SGHNT and CDR2 as YENEEA. The CDR3 runs to 14 residues. With 0 bases removed from V and 0 bases from J, the gap between germline ends came to 6 bases. CDR3 DNA: TGTGCCAGCAGCTTAGAGGGTAGCTCCTACGAGCAGTACGTC. Translated: CASSLEGSSYEQYV.

The sample holds a few counts of this clonotype. V gene TRBV7-9 combines with J gene TRBJ2-1; D call uncertain. V was clipped by 6 bases and J by 2 bases, with 8 bases between them. The CDR3 runs 13 residues. The germline gives CDR1 SEHNR, CDR2 FQNEAQ (reference sequence). This chain's CDR3 is CASSRAAYNEQFF. CDR3 nucleotide sequence: TGTGCCAGCAGTCGGGCGGCCTACAATGAGCAGTTCTTC.

This clonotype has only a few counts. The V gene is TRBV7-9, the J gene TRBJ1-1; maybe TRBD1 (6 bases). Germline loops: CDR1 SEHNR, CDR2 FQNEAQ (reference sequence). The CDR3 has 14 amino acids. Trimming removed 5 bases from V and 3 bases from J, with 13 bases in between. The CDR3: CASSTTHRDTEAFF. The DNA of the CDR3 is TGTGCCAGCAGCACGACCCACAGGGACACTGAAGCTTTCTTT.

CDR3 in DNA: TGTGCCAGCACCTACACAGGGCGCGGCTACACCTTC. Protein product: CASTYTGRGYTF. The gene calls are TRBV12-3 or TRBV12-4 and TRBJ1-2; D may be TRBD1 (6 bases). V lost 7 bases, J lost 8 bases, and 14 bases lay in between. The length of the CDR3 is 12 residues.

The table lists this clonotype with a few counts. V usage is TRBV5-1 and J usage is TRBJ2-6; D may be TRBD1 (7 bases). The CDR3 totals 17 residues. The germline gives CDR1 SGHRS, CDR2 YFSETQ. V was cut by 4 bases and J by 4 bases, with 18 bases left in between. The DNA for the CDR3 is TGCGCCAGCAGCCCCAATACAGGGGCGGGGGGGGCCAACGTCCTGACTTTC. It codes for CASSPNTGAGGANVLTF. The complete variable domain, with remaining parts taken from reference TRBV5-1 and TRBJ2-6, reads KAGVTQTPRYLIKTRGQQVTLSCSPISGHRSVSWYQQTPGQGLQFLFEYFSETQRNKGNFPGRFSGRQFSNSRSEMNVSTLELGDSALYLCASSPNTGAGGANVLTFGAGSRLTVL.

This clonotype showed up many times. The chain couples TRBV5-1 to TRBJ1-2, with 12 bases that match TRBD1. This CDR3 contains 16 residues. Germline-derived CDR1 and CDR2 are SGHRS and YFSETQ. V lost 6 bases, J lost 4 bases, and 10 bases stayed unmatched. The CDR3 DNA sequence: TGCGCCAGCAAACAGACCGGGACAGGGGGCGTCTATGGCTACACCTTC. It is translated as CASKQTGTGGVYGYTF.

The genes are TRBV20-1 and TRBJ1-2; 9 bases fit TRBD1. With V trimmed by 5 bases and J by 8 bases, 6 bases remained unmatched. This CDR3 is built from 12 residues. Germline V gene data show CDR1 as DFQATT and CDR2 as SNEGSKA (reference sequence). Here the CDR3 DNA reads TGCAGTGCTTCGGGACAGGGCCGGGGCTACACCTTC. This encodes CSASGQGRGYTF.

This CDR3 reads CSARDPTSGERETQYF. CDR3 DNA sequence: TGCAGTGCTAGAGACCCGACTAGCGGGGAGAGAGAGACCCAGTACTTC. The rearrangement uses TRBV20-1 and TRBJ2-5; TRBD2 agrees at 11 bases. Losses at the gene ends were 0 bases for V and 4 bases for J; bases not matched to a gene: 7. In germline, CDR1 is DFQATT, CDR2 SNEGSKA (reference sequence). This CDR3 has 16 amino acids.

This clonotype was observed a few times. The chain employs TRBV6-5 and TRBJ2-1, with D tentatively TRBD2 (6 bases). There are 16 residues in the CDR3. Trimming took off 0 bases at V and 7 bases at J, with 16 bases between the two ends. Per the germline V gene, CDR1 is MNHEY and CDR2 is SVGAGI. The CDR3: CASSYSSGEFWNEQFF. In nucleotides, the CDR3 is TGTGCCAGCAGTTACTCGTCGGGAGAGTTTTGGAATGAGCAGTTCTTC.

CDR3 region: CASSQGRNSPLHF. The CDR3 region has the DNA TGTGCCAGCAGCCAGGGCCGTAATTCACCCCTCCACTTT. The rearrangement links TRBV3-1 to TRBJ1-6; the D is unclear. The V gene lost 3 bases and the J gene lost 6 bases, with 6 bases spanning the gap. CDR1 is LGHDT and CDR2 is YNNKEL in the germline V gene (reference sequence). The CDR3 consists of 13 residues.

This clonotype was picked up a small number of times. This CDR3 is CASSVGSAATETQYF. The CDR3 bases are TGTGCCAGCAGCGTAGGCTCAGCAGCAACCGAGACCCAGTACTTC. The J gene is TRBJ2-5, the V gene TRBV9, with D hard to call. Germline CDR1 is SGDLS and CDR2 is YYNGEE. Trimming took 0 bases from V and 5 from J, leaving 14 bases between them. The CDR3 length is 15 residues.

This sequence joins TRBV6-5 and TRBJ2-1; D is perhaps TRBD2 (6 bases). The ends were cut back, 2 bases at V and 8 bases at J, with 22 bases in the middle. The CDR3 length is 17 residues. CDR1 MNHEY and CDR2 SVGAGI come from the germline V gene. The CDR3 nucleotides are TGTGCCAGCAGTTACATTAGCTGGGCAGAGACGGGGGATGAGCAGTTCTTC. Protein product: CASSYISWAETGDEQFF.

The J gene is TRBJ1-4, the V gene TRBV5-1, with 8 bases fitting TRBD1. The CDR3 runs 16 residues. J lost 5 bases, V lost 0 bases, and 6 bases had no gene match. The germline gives CDR1 SGHRS, CDR2 YFSETQ. CDR3 nucleotide sequence: TGCGCCAGCAGCTTGGAAGTGGGGACAGGAAATGAAAAACTGTTTTTT. This encodes CASSLEVGTGNEKLFF.